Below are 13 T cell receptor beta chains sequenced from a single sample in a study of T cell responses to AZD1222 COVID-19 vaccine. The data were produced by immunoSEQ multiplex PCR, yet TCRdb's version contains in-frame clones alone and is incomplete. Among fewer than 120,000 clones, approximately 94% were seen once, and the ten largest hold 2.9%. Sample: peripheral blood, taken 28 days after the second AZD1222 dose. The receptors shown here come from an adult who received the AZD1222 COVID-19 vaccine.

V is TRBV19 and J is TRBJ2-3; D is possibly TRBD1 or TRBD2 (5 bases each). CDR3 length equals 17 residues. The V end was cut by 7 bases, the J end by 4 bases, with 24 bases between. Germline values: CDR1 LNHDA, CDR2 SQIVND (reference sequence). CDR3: CASNISGPPNCADTQYF. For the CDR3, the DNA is TGTGCCAGTAATATCTCGGGACCACCTAATTGTGCAGATACGCAGTATTTT.

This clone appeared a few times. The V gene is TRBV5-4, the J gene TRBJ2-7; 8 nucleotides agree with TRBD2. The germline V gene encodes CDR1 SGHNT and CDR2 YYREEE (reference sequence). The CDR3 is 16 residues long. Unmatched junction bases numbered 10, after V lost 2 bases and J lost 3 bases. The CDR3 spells CASSFARASGHYEQYF. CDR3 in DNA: TGTGCCAGCAGCTTCGCGCGGGCTAGCGGGCACTACGAGCAGTACTTC.

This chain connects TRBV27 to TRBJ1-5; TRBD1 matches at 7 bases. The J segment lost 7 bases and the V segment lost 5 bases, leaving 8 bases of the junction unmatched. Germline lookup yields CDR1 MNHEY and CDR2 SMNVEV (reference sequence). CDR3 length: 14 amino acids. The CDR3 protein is CASSLRQGRQPQHF. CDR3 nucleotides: TGTGCCAGCAGTCTTCGACAGGGACGGCAGCCCCAGCATTTT.

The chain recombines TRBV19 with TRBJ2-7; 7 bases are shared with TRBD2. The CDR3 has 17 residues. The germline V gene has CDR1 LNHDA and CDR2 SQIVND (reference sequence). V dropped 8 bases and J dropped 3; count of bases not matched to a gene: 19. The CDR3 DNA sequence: TGTGCCAGTCCCCCGGGGGGTCCCGCTAGCCCCTACTACGAGCAGTACTTC. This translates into CASPPGGPASPYYEQYF.

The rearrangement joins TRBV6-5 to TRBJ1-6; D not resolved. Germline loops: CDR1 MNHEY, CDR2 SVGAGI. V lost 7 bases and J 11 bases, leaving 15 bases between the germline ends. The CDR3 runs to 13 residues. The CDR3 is CASKSRGSPPLHF. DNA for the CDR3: TGTGCCAGCAAGAGCCGCGGGAGTCCACCCCTCCACTTT.

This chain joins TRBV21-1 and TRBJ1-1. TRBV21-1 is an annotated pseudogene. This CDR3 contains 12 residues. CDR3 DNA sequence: TGTGCCAGCCTCAATGGGGGAACTGAAGCTTTCTTT. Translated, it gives CASLNGGTEAFF.

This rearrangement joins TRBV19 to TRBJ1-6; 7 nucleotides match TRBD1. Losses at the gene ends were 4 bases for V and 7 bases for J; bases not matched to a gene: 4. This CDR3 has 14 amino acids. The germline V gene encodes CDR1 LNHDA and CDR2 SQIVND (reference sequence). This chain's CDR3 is CASSRDRANSPLHF. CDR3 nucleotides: TGTGCCAGTAGTAGAGACAGGGCCAATTCACCCCTCCACTTT.

Written as DNA, the CDR3 is TGTGCCAGCAGCTTAGGGACAGGGGAGGAGACCCAGTACTTC. The encoded protein is CASSLGTGEETQYF. V and J are TRBV7-2 and TRBJ2-5, with 9 bases identical to TRBD1. The CDR3 loop spans 14 amino acids. CDR1 is SGHTA and CDR2 is FQGNSA in the germline V gene. The junction had 2 bases not matched to a gene; V was cut back by 1 base and J by 5 bases.

CDR3 nucleotide sequence: TGCAGCGCGACTCGGACAGGGCAAACTGAAGCTTTCTTT. It specifies CSATRTGQTEAFF. The chain joins TRBV29-1 to TRBJ1-1; 8 positions match TRBD1. After removal of 7 bases from V and 5 bases from J, the junction contained 9 bases not matched to a gene. Germline lookup yields CDR1 SQVTM and CDR2 ANQGSEA. The CDR3 runs to 13 residues.

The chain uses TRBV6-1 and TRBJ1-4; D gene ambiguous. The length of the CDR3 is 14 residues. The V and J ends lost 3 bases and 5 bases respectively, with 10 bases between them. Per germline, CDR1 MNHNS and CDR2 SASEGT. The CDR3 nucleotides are TGTGCCAGCAGTGATCGGGTGCAGAATGAAAAACTGTTTTTT. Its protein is CASSDRVQNEKLFF.

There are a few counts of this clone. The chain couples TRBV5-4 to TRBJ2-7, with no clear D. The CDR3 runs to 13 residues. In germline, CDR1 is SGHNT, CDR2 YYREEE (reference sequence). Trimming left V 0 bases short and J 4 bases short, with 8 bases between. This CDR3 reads CASSLDFAYEQYF. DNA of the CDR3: TGTGCCAGCAGCTTGGATTTTGCTTACGAGCAGTACTTC.

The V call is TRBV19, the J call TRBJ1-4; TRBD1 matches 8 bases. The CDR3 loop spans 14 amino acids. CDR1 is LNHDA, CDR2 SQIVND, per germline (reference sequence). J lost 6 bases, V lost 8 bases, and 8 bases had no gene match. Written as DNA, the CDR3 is TGTGCCAGTGGTCTGGACAGGGAAGATGAAAAACTGTTTTTT. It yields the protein CASGLDREDEKLFF.

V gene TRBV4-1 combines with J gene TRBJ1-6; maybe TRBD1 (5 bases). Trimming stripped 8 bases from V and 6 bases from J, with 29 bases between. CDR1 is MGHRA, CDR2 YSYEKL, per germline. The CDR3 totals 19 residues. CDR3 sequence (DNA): TGCGCCAGCGGAAACCTACGACTCGGGACCCAAAGCGGTAATTCACCCCTCCACTTT. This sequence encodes CASGNLRLGTQSGNSPLHF.